The T cell receptor (beta chain) under discussion was sequenced for a study of blood T cell repertoires in COVID-19. The germline gives CDR1 SNHLY, CDR2 FYNNEI. The V segment lost 5 bases and the J segment 0 bases; nucleotides outside the gene matches: 19. CDR3 size: 21 residues. The participants were between about 18 and 89 years old and came from some 25 US areas. Source study methods: Reference gene primer amplification yielded estimated nucleated cell counts. Clones were sequenced by immunoSEQ multiplex PCR, and TCRdb holds only the in-frame ones, with some missing. That table supplies the V and J calls and clone size; D and trimming were determined from the DNA. This table holds 300,000 to 400,000 clones, approximately 86% found once.

The origin of this receptor is a woman aged 40 to 50 with acute COVID-19. The source material was PBMCs or T cells enriched from blood (not recorded which). The J gene is TRBJ1-5, the V gene TRBV2; 10 bases agree with TRBD1. The CDR3 protein is CASSYRDRGRTLHYSNQPQHF. The CDR3 DNA is TGTGCCAGCAGTTACCGGGACAGGGGACGAACATTACACTATAGCAATCAGCCCCAGCATTTT.